Listed here are 27 T cell receptor beta chains from one sample, sequenced in a study of identical twins. In TCRdb, the 5' RACE reads were re-called with MiXCR into one record per CDR3 protein. In the table there are approximately 1.8 million distinct CDR3 sequences, about 30% of which are singletons. The sequencing sample was made of cord blood. These TCRs come from a newborn girl in good health.

This clonotype was detected only a few times. The gene calls are TRBV7-2 and TRBJ2-7; 13 positions match TRBD2. The V gene end was trimmed by 2 bases and the J gene end by 7 bases; junction bases not matched to a gene: 5. The germline gives CDR1 SGHTA, CDR2 FQGNSA. The CDR3 spans 15 residues. The CDR3 sequence: CASSLILAGGGEQYF. DNA of the CDR3: TGTGCCAGCAGCTTAATACTAGCGGGAGGGGGTGAGCAGTACTTC.

This chain links TRBV28 with TRBJ2-3; D is ambiguous. Germline V lookup: CDR1 MDHEN, CDR2 SYDVKM. V was cut by 3 bases and J by 0 bases, with 19 bases left in between. The CDR3 is 18 amino acids. The CDR3 coding sequence is TGTGCCAGCAGTTTGTGGGCCAGTCCCTCCTTTAGCACAGATACGCAGTATTTT. Its translation is CASSLWASPSFSTDTQYF.

The chain joins TRBV7-9 to TRBJ2-1; either TRBD1 or TRBD2 may fit D (5 bases each). The CDR3 covers 12 residues. From germline, CDR1 is SEHNR and CDR2 FQNEAQ (reference sequence). Trimming removed 7 bases at V and 8 bases at J, with 12 bases between. The CDR3 here is CASINLGDEQFF. The CDR3 region has the DNA TGTGCCAGCATCAACTTGGGGGATGAGCAGTTCTTC.

This clonotype was observed a few times. V gene TRBV18 combines with J gene TRBJ1-1; D remains ambiguous. This CDR3 contains 13 residues. V lost 3 bases to trimming and J lost 4 bases, with 9 bases between them. Germline CDR1 KGHSH, CDR2 LQKENI. DNA of the CDR3: TGTGCCAGCTCACCTACTGGTTTCACTGAAGCTTTCTTT. Its protein product is CASSPTGFTEAFF.

The rearrangement uses TRBV9 and TRBJ1-6, with D possibly TRBD1 on 6 matching bases. Germline CDR1 SGDLS, CDR2 YYNGEE. V dropped 0 bases and J dropped 3 bases, with 10 bases sitting between them. This CDR3 spans 16 amino acids. The CDR3: CASSVGGGGYNSPLHF. Written as DNA, the CDR3 is TGTGCCAGCAGCGTAGGGGGGGGCGGCTATAATTCACCCCTCCACTTT.

This clonotype was seen more than once but under ten times. This sequence joins TRBV7-8 and TRBJ2-3; TRBD1 aligns across 9 bases. Trimming removed 5 bases from V and 1 base from J; junction bases left unmatched: 13. Germline CDR1 is SGHVS and CDR2 is FQNEAQ. The CDR3 is made up of 18 amino acids. The CDR3, as DNA: TGTGCCAGCAGCCACGGGACAGGGTCTCTAGATGGCACAGATACGCAGTATTTT. Its protein is CASSHGTGSLDGTDTQYF.

This clonotype came up a few times. V gene TRBV2 combines with J gene TRBJ1-2; possible D gene TRBD1, 6 bases. Germline V lookup: CDR1 SNHLY, CDR2 FYNNEI. The CDR3 totals 14 residues. V gave up 0 bases and J gave up 4 bases, with 9 bases separating them. The CDR3 DNA sequence: TGTGCCAGCAGTGAAGCTGTGGGGGCCTATGGCTACACCTTC. As protein: CASSEAVGAYGYTF. The variable domain in full, completed from reference TRBV2 and TRBJ1-2, reads EPEVTQTPSHQVTQMGQEVILRCVPISNHLYFYWYRQILGQKVEFLVSFYNNEISEKSEIFDDQFSVERPDGSNFTLKIRSTKLEDSAMYFCASSEAVGAYGYTFGSGTRLTVV.

At least ten counts were recorded for this clonotype. This chain connects TRBV20-1 to TRBJ2-7, with unresolved D. V lost 3 bases, J lost 2 bases, and 11 bases lay in between. CDR1 is DFQATT, CDR2 SNEGSKA, per germline (reference sequence). The length of the CDR3 is 13 residues. The CDR3 DNA sequence: TGCAGTGCTAGGATGGGGTATACCTACGAGCAGTACTTC. It codes for CSARMGYTYEQYF.

This clonotype turned up a few times. The chain carries TRBV20-1 and TRBJ2-7; 9 bases are a match to TRBD2. V trimming: 4 bases; J trimming: 2 bases; junction bases outside the gene matches: 12. CDR3 length: 16 amino acids. CDR1 and CDR2 (germline): DFQATT, SNEGSKA (reference sequence). CDR3 bases: TGCAGTGCTAATCCCGGTGGGCGGGAGGGACCCTACGAGCAGTACTTC. Protein: CSANPGGREGPYEQYF.

The rearrangement uses TRBV29-1 and TRBJ2-1; 7 bases are shared with TRBD2. Germline V gene sequence: CDR1 SQVTM, CDR2 ANQGSEA. Trimming cost V 0 bases and J 3 bases; bases outside gene matches: 5. CDR3 size: 15 residues. The CDR3 DNA follows: TGCAGCGTTGAAGATCGACGGGGGGACTACAATGAGCAGTTCTTC. It specifies CSVEDRRGDYNEQFF.

As to this clonotype: An end of the junction differs from the germline gene, which may be a read error. The chain uses TRBV27 and TRBJ1-1, with a tentative D call TRBD1 (5 bases). The CDR3 length is 13 residues. Germline V gene lookup returns CDR1 MNHEY and CDR2 SMNVEV (reference sequence). CDR3 region: CASSLRGRAEVFF. CDR3 bases: TGTGCCAGCAGTTTGAGGGGAAGGGCTGAAGTTTTCTTT.

V is TRBV6-1 and J is TRBJ2-2; D not resolved. Deletions cut 6 bases from V and 5 bases from J, with 16 bases between. CDR1 is MNHNS and CDR2 is SASEGT in the germline V gene. The CDR3 has 15 amino acids. In DNA, the CDR3 is TGTGCCAGCAGGGTGGGAACGTGGGTGACCGGGGAGCTGTTTTTT. It encodes CASRVGTWVTGELFF.

This clonotype was seen at least ten times. The CDR3 reads CASSESGSGRTDTQYF. CDR3 nucleotides: TGTGCCAGCAGTGAATCGGGAAGCGGGAGGACAGATACGCAGTATTTT. V and J are TRBV25-1 and TRBJ2-3; TRBD2 aligns across 9 bases. CDR1 MGHDK and CDR2 SYGVNS come from the germline V gene. CDR3 length: 16 amino acids. Trimming at V came to 1 base and at J to 3 bases, leaving 5 bases not matched to a gene.

The CDR3 loop reads CASSLVHGTEAFF. The CDR3, as DNA: TGTGCCAGCAGTTTAGTCCATGGCACTGAAGCTTTCTTT. The chain has TRBV27 and TRBJ1-1; no reliable D call. Germline CDR1 MNHEY, CDR2 SMNVEV (reference sequence). The germline V and J ends were trimmed by 2 bases and 4 bases, with 8 bases remaining between them. There are 13 residues in the CDR3.

The chain recombines TRBV5-1 with TRBJ1-6; D gene ambiguous. CDR1 and CDR2 (germline): SGHRS, YFSETQ. This CDR3 is built from 15 residues. Trimming stripped 5 bases from V and 4 bases from J, with 13 bases between. The CDR3 DNA is TGCGCCAGCAGTCCGGACGGACCTTATAATTCACCCCTCCACTTT. Translated, it gives CASSPDGPYNSPLHF.

This clonotype showed up just a few times. The CDR3 protein is CASSKDPSAPCNEQFF. The CDR3 DNA follows: TGTGCCAGCAGCAAAGATCCTAGCGCCCCCTGCAATGAGCAGTTCTTC. V gene TRBV21-1 combines with J gene TRBJ2-1; the D call TRBD1 from the table was never checked on the DNA. TRBV21-1 is shown as a pseudogene. This CDR3 spans 16 amino acids.

This clonotype was counted between two and nine times. V gene TRBV21-1 combines with J gene TRBJ2-7. TRBV21-1 is assigned pseudogene status. This CDR3 comprises 14 residues. CDR3 DNA: TGTGCCAGCAGCAACCGACCACGCCTCTACGAGCAGTACTTC. Translating gives CASSNRPRLYEQYF.

This clonotype was seen more than once but under ten times. A much larger clonotype is one base distant, so this may be a read error. In DNA, the CDR3 is TGCAGCGTTGAGGGGACTAGCGGCTGCGAGCAGTACTTC. Translating gives CSVEGTSGCEQYF. This rearrangement joins TRBV29-1 to TRBJ2-7; TRBD2 agrees at 11 bases. The germline V gene encodes CDR1 SQVTM and CDR2 ANQGSEA. J was trimmed by 6 bases and V by 3 bases; bases with no gene match: 4. The CDR3 is made up of 13 amino acids.

The chain carries TRBV6-5 and TRBJ1-5; D remains unclear. The CDR3 runs to 10 residues. Germline CDR1 and CDR2: MNHEY and SVGAGI. The ends were cut back, 4 bases at V and 11 bases at J, with 6 bases in the middle. The CDR3 region is CASSWAAQHF. DNA of the CDR3: TGTGCCAGCAGTTGGGCGGCCCAGCATTTT.

V and J are TRBV29-1 and TRBJ1-5; D is possibly TRBD1 (5 bases). The CDR3 is 13 residues long. Trimming left V 5 bases short and J 7 bases short, with 15 bases between. From germline, CDR1 is SQVTM and CDR2 ANQGSEA. CDR3 DNA: TGCAGCGTTAACCTTGCGGGGGACCAGCCCCAGCATTTT. This encodes CSVNLAGDQPQHF.

This rearrangement joins TRBV7-9 to TRBJ1-5; maybe TRBD1 (6 bases). V was clipped by 1 base and J by 7 bases, with 11 bases between them. There are 14 residues in the CDR3. CDR1 is SEHNR, CDR2 FQNEAQ, per germline (reference sequence). CDR3 region: CASSLEQGGQPQHF. CDR3 DNA sequence: TGTGCCAGCAGCTTAGAACAGGGAGGACAGCCCCAGCATTTT.

J is TRBJ2-5 and V is TRBV4-2, with 9 nucleotides matching TRBD2. CDR3 size: 15 residues. CDR1 and CDR2 (germline): LGHNA, YNFKEQ. V lost 4 bases and J lost 4; bases outside the gene matches: 7. This chain's CDR3 is CASSPTGLAVETQYF. The CDR3 DNA reads TGTGCCAGCAGCCCAACGGGACTAGCTGTAGAGACCCAGTACTTC.

This chain connects TRBV5-1 to TRBJ2-7; a weak D match, TRBD2 (6 bases). The DNA matches TRBJ2-5 better at its end, which makes the J call doubtful. Germline CDR1 and CDR2: SGHRS and YFSETQ. The CDR3 consists of 14 residues. CDR3 in amino acids: CASSFLAPGETQYF. Here the CDR3 DNA reads TGCGCCAGCAGCTTCCTAGCGCCGGGAGAGACCCAGTACTTC.

The chain combines TRBV5-1 with TRBJ2-7; 8 bases agree with TRBD1. This CDR3 contains 15 residues. Germline V gene data show CDR1 as SGHRS and CDR2 as YFSETQ. J was trimmed by 7 bases and V by 4 bases; bases with no gene match: 13. Written as DNA, the CDR3 is TGCGCCAGCAGCGAGACAGGGGCCCCTTACAATGAGCAGTACTTC. Its translation: CASSETGAPYNEQYF.

CDR3 nucleotide sequence: TGTGCCAGCAGTTGGCGGGAGGGCCGCTACAATGAGCAGTACTTC. Amino acid sequence: CASSWREGRYNEQYF. V usage is TRBV12-3 or TRBV12-4 and J usage is TRBJ2-1; 9 bases match TRBD2. The tail of the sequence fits TRBJ2-7 better, so the J call may be wrong. This CDR3 contains 15 residues.

This clonotype was detected only a few times. The chain links TRBV12-3 or TRBV12-4 to TRBJ2-7, with TRBD2 matching 7 bases. This CDR3 contains 14 residues. The junction had 7 bases not matched to a gene; V was cut back by 3 bases and J by 5 bases. The DNA for the CDR3 is TGTGCCAGCAGTTTTGGCGGGAGCAGCGACGAGCAGTACTTC. This gives the protein CASSFGGSSDEQYF.

This clonotype was found a few times. The rearrangement uses TRBV20-1 and TRBJ2-2, with D maybe TRBD2 (7 bases). This CDR3 is 14 amino acids long. Trimming shortened V by 5 bases and J by 3 bases, and 13 bases separated the two germline ends. Germline V gives CDR1 DFQATT, CDR2 SNEGSKA (reference sequence). CDR3 sequence reads: CSAYRGGYTGELFF. Here the CDR3 DNA reads TGCAGTGCTTATAGGGGGGGATACACCGGGGAGCTGTTTTTT.